This T cell receptor beta chain was documented in a study of CD8+CD57+ T cells in acquired aplastic anemia. Whole-study context: DNA per sorted CD4+ or CD8+ sample ranged about 0.2 to 30 ug, averaging approximately 3.3 ug.

Genomic DNA templated the TCR beta VDJ and CDR3 profiling. TCRdb used MiXCR to reprocess the reads, holding one entry per CDR3 protein. The sample has hundreds of thousands of distinct CDR3 sequences; roughly 50% are singletons. The junction had 6 bases not matched to a gene; V was cut back by 4 bases and J by 3 bases. CDR3 length: 14 amino acids. Germline lookup yields CDR1 SEHNR and CDR2 FQNEAQ (reference sequence). Sequencing involved patients with CD8+CD57+ cell expansion previously shown by flow cytometry. With no exception, the patients had severe acquired aplastic anemia. Patients were treatment-naive when blood was sampled. This clonotype was observed a few times.

This chain uses TRBV7-9 with TRBJ2-7, with 7 bases identical to TRBD1. The clonotype was recovered from a human donor with aplastic anemia. Sequencing was performed on sorted CD4+, CD8+, or CD8+CD57+ T cells (not recorded which) from PBMCs. The CDR3: CASSSTHRGYEQYF. The DNA of the CDR3 is TGTGCCAGCAGCTCTACCCACAGGGGCTACGAGCAGTACTTC.